The sequence of this T cell receptor beta chain was determined in a study of cytomegalovirus exposure and HLA in healthy donors. With 2 bases removed from V and 1 base from J, the gap between germline ends came to 9 bases. This CDR3 region has 15 residues. Per the germline V gene, CDR1 is SGHTA and CDR2 is FQGNSA. PCR employed 60 Vbeta and 13 Jbeta primers. Method: immunoSEQ multiplex PCR; TCRdb's copy keeps in-frame clones and lacks some. The sample includes about 54,000 clones, 82% of them seen just once. The TCR sequence derives from a woman under 30 in good health and CMV-seronegative. The sample comprised PBMCs. The chain couples TRBV7-2 to TRBJ1-3; maybe TRBD1 (5 bases). CDR3 amino acids: CASSLNGGSGNTIYF. The CDR3 region has the DNA TGTGCCAGCAGCTTAAACGGGGGATCTGGAAACACCATATATTTT.